This T cell receptor (beta chain) comes out of a study of T cells after yellow fever vaccination (dated by TCRdb to about 2019). For context, the study as a whole: Libraries from fractions with low cell numbers were prepared with the SMART-Seq v4 Ultra Low Input RNA kit. Two healthy male donors made up the cohort, one aged 18 to 29 years and the other aged 30 to 40 years. To track T-cell clones before and after primary and booster YFV17D yellow fever vaccination, bulk TCR alpha and beta repertoires were sequenced longitudinally. Blood was drawn at multiple timepoints before and after primary and secondary immunization, with bulk PBMC replicates and cell subsets isolated.

The treatment or condition label on this specimen signifies: live attenuated yellow fever vaccine strain. Two biological replicates of bulk PBMCs were collected at each blood-draw timepoint. PBMCs were isolated from peripheral blood using a standard Ficoll-Paque protocol. TriZol was used to extract RNA from bulk PBMCs, CD4 and CD8 fractions, and dextramer-positive and dextramer-negative fractions. Broader findings and caveats from the paper: Computational filtering was needed because FACS-sorted repertoires could contain abundant contaminating clonotypes from the bulk population. Because the study included only a couple of donors, the extent to which the findings can be generalized is limited. The secondary T-cell response was found to be weaker but faster than the primary response, with a peak reached on day 5 rather than on day 15. A small share of clonotypes was detected in both CD4 and CD8 compartments, with the overlap likely arising from convergent recombination. After the booster, most of the clones that had expanded following primary vaccination were detected again (just under 97% of CD4 and roughly 88% of CD8), which suggests that memory was broadly maintained.

V is pared back by 4 bases and J by 7 bases, with 10 bases lying between the germline termini. The CDR3, from cysteine to phenylalanine, totals 12 residues. The entry retains the CDR3 DNA only, 36 bases that are in frame from base 1. Per the germline V gene, SGHTA is the CDR1 and FQGNSA is the CDR2. The instrument was an Illumina NovaSeq 6000. TCR cDNA was synthesized by 5'RACE template switching, which introduced a universal primer site and unique molecular identifiers. Priming for cDNA synthesis came from both the TCR alpha and TCR beta constant segments. Libraries were amplified in two PCR steps, with sample barcodes and sequencing adapters added in the second step. Sequencing of the libraries was done on either Illumina HiSeq 2500 (2x100 bp) or NovaSeq (2x150 bp). Processing in the source paper ran as follows. MIGEC was used to demultiplex reads and collapse the reads into UMI consensus sequences, and MiXCR was used for V(D)J alignment. Vaccine-responding clonotypes were defined with edgeR using replicate PBMC samples, requiring FDR below 0.01 and a log2 fold change above 5 up to day 15. Each bulk clonotype received a CD4 or CD8 identity based on whether the sequenced CD4 or CD8 repertoire contained that clonotype at higher abundance. The public sequencing data were trimmed at Q25 with fastp and processed into clonotypes with MiXCR by TCRdb, which kept only in-frame beta chains. Rows are unified per CDR3 protein, each entry keeping the most common DNA and genes. The V and J calls were not made by the authors but by TCRdb's processing. The sample yields around 310,000 distinct CDR3 sequences; 3% to 4.5% were counted once. Around 22% of the sample belongs to the ten largest clones.

On this clonotype: No cognate antigen has been identified for it. Base qualities are not at hand, and no much larger clone is one base apart.

The rearranged segments are TRBV7-2 and TRBJ1-1, with the D gene not clear enough to name. The sample in question was PBMCs, obtained on the day of the yellow fever booster vaccination. This clonotype was obtained from a man aged 18 to 29 who received the YFV17D yellow fever vaccine. The CDR3 in this case is CASSSDWGEAFF. The DNA sequence follows: TGTGCCAGCAGCTCGGATTGGGGTGAAGCTTTCTTT.